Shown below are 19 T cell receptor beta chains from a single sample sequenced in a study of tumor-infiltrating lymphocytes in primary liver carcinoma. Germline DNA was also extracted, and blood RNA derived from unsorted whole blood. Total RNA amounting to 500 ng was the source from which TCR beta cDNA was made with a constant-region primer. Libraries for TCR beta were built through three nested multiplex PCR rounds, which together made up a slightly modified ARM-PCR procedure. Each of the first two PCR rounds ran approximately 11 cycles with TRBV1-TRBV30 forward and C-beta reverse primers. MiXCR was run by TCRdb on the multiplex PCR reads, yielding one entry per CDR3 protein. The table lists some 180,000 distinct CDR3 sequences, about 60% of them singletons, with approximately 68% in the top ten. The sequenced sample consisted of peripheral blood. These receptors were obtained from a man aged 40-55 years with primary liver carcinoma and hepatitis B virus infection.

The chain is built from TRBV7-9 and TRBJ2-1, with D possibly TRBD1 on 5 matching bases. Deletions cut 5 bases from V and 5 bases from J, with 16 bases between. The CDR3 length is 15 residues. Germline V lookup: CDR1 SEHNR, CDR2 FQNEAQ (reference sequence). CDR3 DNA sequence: TGTGCCAGCAGCGTGTCCAGGGAAGGGGACAATGAGCAGTTCTTC. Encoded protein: CASSVSREGDNEQFF.

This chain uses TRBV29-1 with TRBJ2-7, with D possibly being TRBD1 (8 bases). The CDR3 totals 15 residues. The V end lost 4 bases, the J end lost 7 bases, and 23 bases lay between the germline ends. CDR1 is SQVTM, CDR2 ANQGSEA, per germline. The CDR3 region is CSVGGGQDPTREQYF. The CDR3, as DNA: TGCAGCGTTGGGGGGGGACAGGACCCTACGCGAGAGCAGTACTTC.

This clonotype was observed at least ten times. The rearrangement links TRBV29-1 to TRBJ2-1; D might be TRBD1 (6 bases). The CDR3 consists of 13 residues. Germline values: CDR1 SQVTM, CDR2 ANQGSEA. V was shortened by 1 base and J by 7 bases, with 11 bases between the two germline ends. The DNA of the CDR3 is TGCAGCGTTGAAGGGACAGCCGGGAATGAGCAGTTCTTC. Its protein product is CSVEGTAGNEQFF.

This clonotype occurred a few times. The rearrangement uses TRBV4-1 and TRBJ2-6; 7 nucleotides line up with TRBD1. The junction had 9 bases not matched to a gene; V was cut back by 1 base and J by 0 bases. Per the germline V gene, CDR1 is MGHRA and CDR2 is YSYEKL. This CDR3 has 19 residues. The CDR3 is CASSQVHYRGNSGANVLTF. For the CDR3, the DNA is TGCGCCAGCAGCCAAGTTCATTACAGGGGCAACTCTGGGGCCAACGTCCTGACTTTC.

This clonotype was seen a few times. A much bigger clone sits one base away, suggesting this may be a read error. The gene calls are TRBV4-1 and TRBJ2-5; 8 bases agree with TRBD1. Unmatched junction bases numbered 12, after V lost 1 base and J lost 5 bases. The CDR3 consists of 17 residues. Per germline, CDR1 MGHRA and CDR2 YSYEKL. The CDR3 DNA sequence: TGCGCCAGCAGCCAAGGTGGCGTTCAGGGGGCGCACGAGACCCAGTACTTC. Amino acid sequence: CASSQGGVQGAHETQYF.

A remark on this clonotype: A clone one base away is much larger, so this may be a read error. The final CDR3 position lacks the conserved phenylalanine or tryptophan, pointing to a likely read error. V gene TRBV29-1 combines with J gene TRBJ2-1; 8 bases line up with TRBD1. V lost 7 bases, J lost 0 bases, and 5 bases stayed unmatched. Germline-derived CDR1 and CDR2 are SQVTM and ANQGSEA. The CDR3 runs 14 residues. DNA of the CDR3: TGCAGCGGTCAGGGGGCGCGCTCCTACAATGAGCAGTTCCTC. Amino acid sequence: CSGQGARSYNEQFL.

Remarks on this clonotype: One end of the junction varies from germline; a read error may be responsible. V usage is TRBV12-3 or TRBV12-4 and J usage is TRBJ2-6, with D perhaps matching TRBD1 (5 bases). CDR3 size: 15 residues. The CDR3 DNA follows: TGTGTCAGCAGAGAGACAGAGTCTGGGGCCAACGTCCTGACTTTC. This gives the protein CVSRETESGANVLTF.

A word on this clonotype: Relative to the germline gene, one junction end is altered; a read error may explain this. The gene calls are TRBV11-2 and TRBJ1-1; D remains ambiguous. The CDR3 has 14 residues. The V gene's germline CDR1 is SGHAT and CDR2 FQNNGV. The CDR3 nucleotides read TGTGCCAACAATGGAGCGACAACAAACAGTGAAGCTTTCTTT. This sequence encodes CANNGATTNSEAFF.

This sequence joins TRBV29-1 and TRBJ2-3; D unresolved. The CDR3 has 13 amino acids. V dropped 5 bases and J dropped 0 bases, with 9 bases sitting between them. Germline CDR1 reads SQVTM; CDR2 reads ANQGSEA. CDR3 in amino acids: CSVLQCSTDTQYF. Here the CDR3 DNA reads TGCAGCGTTTTGCAGTGCAGCACAGATACGCAGTATTTT.

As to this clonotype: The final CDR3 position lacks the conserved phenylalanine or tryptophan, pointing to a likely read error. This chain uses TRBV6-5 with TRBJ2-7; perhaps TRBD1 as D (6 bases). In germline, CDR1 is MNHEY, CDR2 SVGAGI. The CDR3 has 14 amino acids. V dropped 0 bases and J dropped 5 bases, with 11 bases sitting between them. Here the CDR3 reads CASSYSRGNHEQYY. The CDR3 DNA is TGTGCCAGCAGTTACTCGAGGGGGAACCACGAGCAGTACTAC.

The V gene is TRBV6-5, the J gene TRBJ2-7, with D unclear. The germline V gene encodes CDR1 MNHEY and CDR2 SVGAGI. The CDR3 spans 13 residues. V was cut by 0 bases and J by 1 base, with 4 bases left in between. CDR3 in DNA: TGTGCCAGCAGTTACTCGAATTCCTACGAGCAGTACTTC. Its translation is CASSYSNSYEQYF.

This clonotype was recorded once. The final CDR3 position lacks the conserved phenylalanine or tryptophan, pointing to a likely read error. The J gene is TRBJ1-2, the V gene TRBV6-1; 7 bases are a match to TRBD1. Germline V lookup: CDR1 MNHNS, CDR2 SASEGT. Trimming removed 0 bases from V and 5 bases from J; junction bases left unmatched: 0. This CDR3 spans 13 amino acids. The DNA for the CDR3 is TGTGCCAGCAGTGAAGCGACAGGGTATGGCTACACCTTA. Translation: CASSEATGYGYTL.

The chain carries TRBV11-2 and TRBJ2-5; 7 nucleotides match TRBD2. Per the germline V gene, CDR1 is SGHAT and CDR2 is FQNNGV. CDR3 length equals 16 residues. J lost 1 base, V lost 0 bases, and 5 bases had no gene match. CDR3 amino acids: CASSLESSGAQETQYF. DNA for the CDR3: TGTGCCAGCAGCTTAGAGTCTAGCGGAGCCCAAGAGACCCAGTACTTC.

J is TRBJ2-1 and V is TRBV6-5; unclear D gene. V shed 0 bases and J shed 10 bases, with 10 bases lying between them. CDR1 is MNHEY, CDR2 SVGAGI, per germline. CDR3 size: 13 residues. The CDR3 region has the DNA TGTGCCAGCAGTTACTCCCTAACCGGGGAGCAGTTCTTC. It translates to CASSYSLTGEQFF.

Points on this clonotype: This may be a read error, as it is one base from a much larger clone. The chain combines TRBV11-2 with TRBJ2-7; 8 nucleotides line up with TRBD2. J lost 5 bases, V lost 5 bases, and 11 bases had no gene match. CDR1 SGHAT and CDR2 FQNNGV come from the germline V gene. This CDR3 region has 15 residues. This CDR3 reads CASSLLSGKSHEQYF. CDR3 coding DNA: TGTGCCAGCAGCCTCCTTAGCGGGAAATCCCACGAGCAGTACTTC.

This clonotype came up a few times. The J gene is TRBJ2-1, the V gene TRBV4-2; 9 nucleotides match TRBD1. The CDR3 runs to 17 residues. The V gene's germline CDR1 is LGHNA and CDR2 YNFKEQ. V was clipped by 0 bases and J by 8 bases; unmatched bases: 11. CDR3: CASSQDPGTGLDDEQFF. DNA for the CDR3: TGTGCCAGCAGCCAAGACCCCGGGACAGGGTTGGATGATGAGCAGTTCTTC.

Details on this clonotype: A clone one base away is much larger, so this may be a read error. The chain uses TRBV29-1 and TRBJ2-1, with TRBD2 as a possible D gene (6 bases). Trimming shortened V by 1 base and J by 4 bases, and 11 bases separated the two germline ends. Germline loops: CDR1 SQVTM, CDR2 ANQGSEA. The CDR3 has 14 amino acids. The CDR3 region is CSVEAGGDYNEQFF. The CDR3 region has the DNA TGCAGCGTTGAAGCTGGAGGGGATTACAATGAGCAGTTCTTC.

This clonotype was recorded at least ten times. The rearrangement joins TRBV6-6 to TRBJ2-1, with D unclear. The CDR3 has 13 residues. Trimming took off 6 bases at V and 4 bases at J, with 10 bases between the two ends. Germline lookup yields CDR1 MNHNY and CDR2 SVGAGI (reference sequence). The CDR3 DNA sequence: TGTGCCAGCAGCCGGACGGAGTACAATGAGCAGTTCTTC. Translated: CASSRTEYNEQFF.

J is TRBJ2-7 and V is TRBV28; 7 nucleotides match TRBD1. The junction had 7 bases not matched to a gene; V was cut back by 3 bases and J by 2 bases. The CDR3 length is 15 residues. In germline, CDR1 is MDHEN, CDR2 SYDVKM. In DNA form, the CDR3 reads TGTGCCAGCAGTTTGATGGGGACAGCAACCTACGAGCAGTACTTC. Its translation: CASSLMGTATYEQYF.